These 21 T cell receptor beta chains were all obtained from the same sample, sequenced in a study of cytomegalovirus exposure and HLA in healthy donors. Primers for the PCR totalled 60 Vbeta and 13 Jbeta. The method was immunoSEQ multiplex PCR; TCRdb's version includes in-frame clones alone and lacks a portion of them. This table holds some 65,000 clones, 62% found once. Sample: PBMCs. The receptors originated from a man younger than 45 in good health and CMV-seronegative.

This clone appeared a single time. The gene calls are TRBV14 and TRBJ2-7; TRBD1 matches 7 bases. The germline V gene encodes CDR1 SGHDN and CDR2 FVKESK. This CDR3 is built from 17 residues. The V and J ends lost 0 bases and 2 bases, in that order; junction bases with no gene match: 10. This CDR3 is CASSQDSGTARPYEQYF. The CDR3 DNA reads TGTGCCAGCAGCCAAGATTCTGGGACAGCACGACCCTACGAGCAGTACTTC.

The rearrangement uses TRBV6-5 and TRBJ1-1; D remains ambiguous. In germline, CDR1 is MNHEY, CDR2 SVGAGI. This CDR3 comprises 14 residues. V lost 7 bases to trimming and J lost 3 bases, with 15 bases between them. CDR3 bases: TGTGCCAGCACCCGATCCGTCCGGGACACTGAAGCTTTCTTT. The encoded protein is CASTRSVRDTEAFF.

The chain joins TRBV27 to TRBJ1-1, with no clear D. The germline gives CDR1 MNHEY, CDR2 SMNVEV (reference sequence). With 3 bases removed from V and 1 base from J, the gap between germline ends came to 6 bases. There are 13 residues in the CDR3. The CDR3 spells CASSLRQNTEAFF. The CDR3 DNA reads TGTGCCAGCAGTTTGAGGCAGAACACTGAAGCTTTCTTT.

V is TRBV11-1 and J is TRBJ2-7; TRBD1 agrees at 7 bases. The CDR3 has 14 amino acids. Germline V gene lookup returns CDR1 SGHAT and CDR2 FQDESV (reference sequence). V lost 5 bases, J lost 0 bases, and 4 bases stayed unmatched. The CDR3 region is CASSKQGTSYEQYF. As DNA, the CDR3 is TGTGCCAGCAGCAAACAGGGGACCTCCTACGAGCAGTACTTC.

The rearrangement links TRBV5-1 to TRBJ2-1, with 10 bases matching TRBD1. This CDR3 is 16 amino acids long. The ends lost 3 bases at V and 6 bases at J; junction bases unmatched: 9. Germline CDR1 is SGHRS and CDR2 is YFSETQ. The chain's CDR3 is CASSWKGTGDLNEQFF. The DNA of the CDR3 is TGCGCCAGCAGCTGGAAGGGGACAGGGGATCTCAATGAGCAGTTCTTC.

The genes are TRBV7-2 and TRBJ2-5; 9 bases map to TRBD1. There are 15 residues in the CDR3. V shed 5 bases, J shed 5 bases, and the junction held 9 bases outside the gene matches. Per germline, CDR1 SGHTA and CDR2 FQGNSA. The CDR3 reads CASSLSGTGFETQYF. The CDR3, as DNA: TGTGCCAGCAGCCTATCCGGGACAGGGTTTGAGACCCAGTACTTC.

CDR3 amino acids: CSVEEPGQGHPYEQYF. The CDR3 DNA sequence: TGCAGCGTTGAGGAACCGGGACAGGGACATCCCTACGAGCAGTACTTC. This sequence joins TRBV29-1 and TRBJ2-7; TRBD1 matches at 9 bases. V shed 3 bases, J shed 2 bases, and the junction held 11 bases outside the gene matches. CDR1 SQVTM and CDR2 ANQGSEA come from the germline V gene. This CDR3 is 16 amino acids long.

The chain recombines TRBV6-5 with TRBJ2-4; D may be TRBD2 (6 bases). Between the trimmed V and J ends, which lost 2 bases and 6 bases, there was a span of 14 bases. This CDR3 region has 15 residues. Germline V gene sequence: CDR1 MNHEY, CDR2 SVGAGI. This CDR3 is CASSYGGRSGNIQYF. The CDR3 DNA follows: TGTGCCAGCAGTTACGGGGGGAGATCGGGAAACATTCAGTACTTC.

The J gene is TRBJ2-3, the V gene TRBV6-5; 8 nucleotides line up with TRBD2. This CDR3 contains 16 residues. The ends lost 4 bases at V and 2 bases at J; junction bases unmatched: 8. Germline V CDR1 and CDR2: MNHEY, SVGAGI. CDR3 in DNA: TGTGCCAGCAGTTCAAGGACTAGCTCCCTCACAGATACGCAGTATTTT. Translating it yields CASSSRTSSLTDTQYF.

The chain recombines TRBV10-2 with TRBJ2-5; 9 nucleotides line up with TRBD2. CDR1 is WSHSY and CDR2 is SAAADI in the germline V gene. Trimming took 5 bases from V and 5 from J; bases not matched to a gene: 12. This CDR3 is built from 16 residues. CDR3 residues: CASSLAGALQGETQYF. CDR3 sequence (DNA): TGCGCCAGCAGTTTAGCGGGGGCGCTACAAGGGGAGACCCAGTACTTC.

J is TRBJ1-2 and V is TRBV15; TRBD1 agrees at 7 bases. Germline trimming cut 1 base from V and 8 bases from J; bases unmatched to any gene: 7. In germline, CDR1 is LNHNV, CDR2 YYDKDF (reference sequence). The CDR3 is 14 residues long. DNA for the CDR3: TGTGCCACCAGCAGAGGACGGCAGGGGGACGGCTACACCTTC. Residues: CATSRGRQGDGYTF.

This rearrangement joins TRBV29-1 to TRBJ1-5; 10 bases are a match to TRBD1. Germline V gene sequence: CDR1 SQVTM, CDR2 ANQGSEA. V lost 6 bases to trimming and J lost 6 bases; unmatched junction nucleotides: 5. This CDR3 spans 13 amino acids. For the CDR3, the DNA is TGCAGCGTGCGACAGGGGGCCTTTCAGCCCCAGCATTTT. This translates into CSVRQGAFQPQHF.

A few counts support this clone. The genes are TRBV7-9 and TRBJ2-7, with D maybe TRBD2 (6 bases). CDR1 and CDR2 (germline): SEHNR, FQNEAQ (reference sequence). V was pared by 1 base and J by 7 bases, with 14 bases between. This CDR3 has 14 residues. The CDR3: CASSLGQGGGEQYF. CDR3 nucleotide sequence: TGTGCCAGCAGCTTAGGCCAGGGAGGAGGAGAGCAGTACTTC.

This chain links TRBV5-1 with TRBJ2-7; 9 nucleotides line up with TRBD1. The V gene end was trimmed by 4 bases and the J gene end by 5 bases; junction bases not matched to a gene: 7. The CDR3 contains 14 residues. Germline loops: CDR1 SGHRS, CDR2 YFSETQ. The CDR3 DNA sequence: TGCGCCAGCAGCCCTGACGGGACAGGGAACGAGCAGTACTTC. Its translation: CASSPDGTGNEQYF. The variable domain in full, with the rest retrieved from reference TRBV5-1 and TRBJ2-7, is KAGVTQTPRYLIKTRGQQVTLSCSPISGHRSVSWYQQTPGQGLQFLFEYFSETQRNKGNFPGRFSGRQFSNSRSEMNVSTLELGDSALYLCASSPDGTGNEQYFGPGTRLTVT.

CDR3 protein: CASSLAGGSPTYEQYF. In nucleotides, the CDR3 is TGTGCCAGCAGCTTGGCGGGGGGGTCTCCAACCTACGAGCAGTACTTC. The rearrangement uses TRBV5-4 and TRBJ2-7; 8 bases are shared with TRBD2. CDR3 length: 16 residues. Trimming took 0 bases from V and 2 from J; bases not matched to a gene: 7. The V gene's germline CDR1 is SGHNT and CDR2 YYREEE (reference sequence).

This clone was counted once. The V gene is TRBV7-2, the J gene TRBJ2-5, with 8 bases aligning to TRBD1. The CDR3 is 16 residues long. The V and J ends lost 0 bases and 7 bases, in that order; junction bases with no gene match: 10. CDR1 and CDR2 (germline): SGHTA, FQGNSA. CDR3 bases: TGTGCCAGCAGCTTAGCGCAGGGGGCAATCCCGGGGACCCAGTACTTC. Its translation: CASSLAQGAIPGTQYF.

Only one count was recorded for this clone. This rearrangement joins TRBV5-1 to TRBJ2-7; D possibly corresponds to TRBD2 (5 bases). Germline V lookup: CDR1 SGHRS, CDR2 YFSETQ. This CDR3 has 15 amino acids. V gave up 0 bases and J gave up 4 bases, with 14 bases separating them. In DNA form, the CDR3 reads TGCGCCAGCAGCTTGGACGGAGGTGTAACATACGAGCAGTACTTC. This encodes CASSLDGGVTYEQYF.

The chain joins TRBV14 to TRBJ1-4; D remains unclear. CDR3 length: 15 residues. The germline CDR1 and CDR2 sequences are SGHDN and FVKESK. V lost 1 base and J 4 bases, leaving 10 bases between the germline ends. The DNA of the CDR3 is TGTGCCAGCAGCCAAGTTTACAGAAGTAATGAAAAACTGTTTTTT. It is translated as CASSQVYRSNEKLFF.

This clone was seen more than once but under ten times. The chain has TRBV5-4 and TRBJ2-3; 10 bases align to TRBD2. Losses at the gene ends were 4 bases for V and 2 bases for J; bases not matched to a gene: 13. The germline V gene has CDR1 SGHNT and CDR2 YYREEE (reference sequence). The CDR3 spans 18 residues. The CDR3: CASSLWTSGPLSTDTQYF. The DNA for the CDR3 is TGTGCCAGCAGCCTTTGGACTAGCGGCCCTCTCTCCACAGATACGCAGTATTTT. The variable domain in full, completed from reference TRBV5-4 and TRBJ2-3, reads ETGVTQSPTHLIKTRGQQVTLRCSSQSGHNTVSWYQQALGQGPQFIFQYYREEENGRGNFPPRFSGLQFPNYSSELNVNALELDDSALYLCASSLWTSGPLSTDTQYFGPGTRLTVL.

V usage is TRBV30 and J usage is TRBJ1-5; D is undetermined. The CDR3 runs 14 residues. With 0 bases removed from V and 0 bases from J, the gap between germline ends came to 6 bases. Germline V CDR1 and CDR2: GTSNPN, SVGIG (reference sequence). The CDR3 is CAWSVLSSNQPQHF. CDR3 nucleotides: TGTGCCTGGAGTGTACTTAGTAGCAATCAGCCCCAGCATTTT.

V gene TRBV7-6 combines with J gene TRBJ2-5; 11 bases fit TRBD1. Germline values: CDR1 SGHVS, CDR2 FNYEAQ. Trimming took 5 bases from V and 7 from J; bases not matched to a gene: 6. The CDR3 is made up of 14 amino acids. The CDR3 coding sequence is TGTGCCAGCAGCCAACCGGGACAGGGGGGGACCCAGTACTTC. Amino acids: CASSQPGQGGTQYF.